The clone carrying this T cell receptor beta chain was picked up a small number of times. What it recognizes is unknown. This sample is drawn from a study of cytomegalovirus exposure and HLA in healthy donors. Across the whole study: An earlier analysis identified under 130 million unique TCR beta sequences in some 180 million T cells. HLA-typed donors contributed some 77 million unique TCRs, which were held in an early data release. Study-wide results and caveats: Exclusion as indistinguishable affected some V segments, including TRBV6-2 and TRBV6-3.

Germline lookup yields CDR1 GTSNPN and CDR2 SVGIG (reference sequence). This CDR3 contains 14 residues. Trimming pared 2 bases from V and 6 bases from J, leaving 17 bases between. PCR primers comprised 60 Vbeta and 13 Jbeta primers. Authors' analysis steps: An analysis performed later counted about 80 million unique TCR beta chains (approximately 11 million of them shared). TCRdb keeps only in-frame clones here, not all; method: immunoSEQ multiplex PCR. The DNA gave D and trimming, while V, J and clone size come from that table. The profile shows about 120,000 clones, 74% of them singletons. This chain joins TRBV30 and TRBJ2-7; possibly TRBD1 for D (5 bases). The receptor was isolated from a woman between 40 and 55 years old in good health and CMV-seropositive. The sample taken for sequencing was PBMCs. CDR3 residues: CAWSWQGGSSEQYF. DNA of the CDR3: TGTGCCTGGAGTTGGCAGGGCGGTAGCTCCGAGCAGTACTTC.